This T cell receptor (beta chain) originates from a study of T cell responses to AZD1222 COVID-19 vaccine. Details on this clone: What it binds is unknown.

TCRdb keeps only in-frame clones here, not all; method: immunoSEQ multiplex PCR. The sample yields 130,000 or so clones, 75% to 95% seen once. J was trimmed by 2 bases and V by 0 bases; bases with no gene match: 5. Germline V CDR1 and CDR2: SGHRS, YFSETQ. The CDR3 is 17 amino acids. Notes on the study in general: Nearly half of spike-specific TCRs reportedly go after variant regions that carry no mutations.

Material: peripheral blood, obtained 28 days after the second AZD1222 dose. The TCR originated in an adult who received the AZD1222 COVID-19 vaccine. The chain has TRBV5-1 and TRBJ1-6, with TRBD1 matching over 7 bases. The CDR3 DNA reads TGCGCCAGCAGCTTGGGACAGGGTTTTCCCTATAATTCACCCCTCCACTTT. It encodes CASSLGQGFPYNSPLHF.